The clone carrying this TCR beta chain was counted between two and nine times. Its target is not known. The data belong to a study of T-cell memory formation after mild COVID-19. The CDR3 loop spans 12 amino acids. V lost 6 bases, J lost 6 bases, and 9 bases lay in between. It was 5'RACE with constant-segment primers that produced the TCR alpha and TCR beta cDNA libraries, which carried sample barcodes and UMIs. One entry per CDR3 protein, called by TCRdb with MiXCR from the 5' RACE reads. The profile covers a few hundred thousand distinct CDR3 sequences, with around 21% appearing a single time and around 12% taken by the ten largest. Findings and limits, study-wide: The main location of contracting CD4+ clones was CM and EM, and that of contracting CD8+ clones was EMRA. Later expanders leaned CD4+, whereas day 15 to 85 contracting clones were balanced CD4/CD8. Certain responding clones were present in pre-infection memory, suggesting participation of cross-reactive memory.

The rearrangement uses TRBV12-3 or TRBV12-4 and TRBJ2-1, with D possibly matching TRBD2 (6 bases). This receptor was taken from an adult woman who had mild COVID-19 (a few samples of this study predate the infection). Cell type and time point are not known. Sequences were obtained from PBMCs or a T cell subset sorted from them (not recorded which). CDR3 in DNA: TGTGCCAGCAGGGCTAGCGTCAATGAGCAGTTCTTC. Its translation is CASRASVNEQFF.